This entry lists 12 T cell receptor beta chains sequenced from one sample in a study of early T cells in non-severe SARS-CoV-2 infection. TCRdb re-called the 5' RACE reads through MiXCR, storing one row per CDR3 protein. Among some 52,000 distinct CDR3 sequences listed, just over 8% were seen once. The sample consisted of whole blood. These receptors were obtained from an adult who was a healthcare worker with PCR-confirmed SARS-CoV-2 infection or an uninfected control (not recorded which).

This clonotype was picked up many times. Written as DNA, the CDR3 is TGTGCCAGCAGCCAAGGAATCGATCTAAGCACAGATACGCAGTATTTT. It yields the protein CASSQGIDLSTDTQYF. V gene TRBV14 combines with J gene TRBJ2-3; D remains ambiguous. The CDR3 covers 16 residues. From germline, CDR1 is SGHDN and CDR2 FVKESK. V was pared by 1 base and J by 0 bases, with 11 bases between.

This clonotype was seen ten or more times. This chain links TRBV29-1 with TRBJ1-5; D is perhaps TRBD1 (5 bases). CDR3 length equals 13 residues. V was clipped by 6 bases and J by 5 bases, with 14 bases between them. Germline CDR1 reads SQVTM; CDR2 reads ANQGSEA. This chain's CDR3 is CSVNLGGDQPQHF. DNA for the CDR3: TGCAGCGTCAACTTAGGAGGGGATCAGCCCCAGCATTTT.

This clonotype was detected only a few times. This chain joins TRBV5-1 and TRBJ2-5, with 13 bases lining up with TRBD2. There are 16 residues in the CDR3. With 4 bases clipped from V and 0 bases from J, the junction kept 3 bases outside the gene matches. The germline V gene has CDR1 SGHRS and CDR2 YFSETQ. CDR3 nucleotides: TGCGCCAGCAGCCGGGGACTAGCGGGGTACCAAGAGACCCAGTACTTC. It encodes CASSRGLAGYQETQYF. Variable domain in full (rest from reference TRBV5-1 and TRBJ2-5): KAGVTQTPRYLIKTRGQQVTLSCSPISGHRSVSWYQQTPGQGLQFLFEYFSETQRNKGNFPGRFSGRQFSNSRSEMNVSTLELGDSALYLCASSRGLAGYQETQYFGPGTRLLVL.

This clonotype was seen repeatedly, ten times or more. The rearrangement links TRBV21-1 to TRBJ1-1; the D call in the table, TRBD1, was not verified against the DNA. TRBV21-1 is a pseudogene segment. The CDR3 extends over 14 amino acids. The CDR3 region is CASTRAGDRTEAFF. In DNA form, the CDR3 reads TGTGCCAGCACAAGGGCAGGGGATCGCACTGAAGCTTTCTTT.

This clonotype was picked up a small number of times. The J gene is TRBJ1-2, the V gene TRBV7-2; D ambiguous. The CDR3 loop spans 14 amino acids. Trimming pared 4 bases from V and 4 bases from J, leaving 13 bases between. Germline CDR1 SGHTA, CDR2 FQGNSA. CDR3 residues: CASSSGPRGYGYTF. The DNA of the CDR3 is TGTGCCAGCAGCTCCGGACCCCGGGGCTATGGCTACACCTTC.

The chain recombines TRBV6-2 or TRBV6-3 with TRBJ2-1, with 10 positions matching TRBD2. V was pared by 0 bases and J by 6 bases, with 11 bases of the junction left unmatched. The germline gives CDR1 MNHEY, CDR2 SVGEGT. The CDR3 consists of 18 residues. CDR3 in amino acids: CASSYSTPLAGASNEQFF. The CDR3 region has the DNA TGTGCCAGCAGTTACTCGACCCCCCTAGCGGGGGCTAGCAATGAGCAGTTCTTC.

This clonotype was seen repeatedly, ten times or more. The chain couples TRBV10-3 to TRBJ2-7; 8 nucleotides line up with TRBD2. The CDR3 sequence is 13 residues long. Trimming took 4 bases from V and 3 from J; bases not matched to a gene: 2. The germline V gene has CDR1 ENHRY and CDR2 SYGVKD. CDR3 amino acids: CAISATSGYEQYF. The CDR3 coding sequence is TGTGCCATCAGTGCAACTAGCGGCTACGAGCAGTACTTC.

The rearrangement joins TRBV7-3 to TRBJ2-3; TRBD2 aligns across 10 bases. The V gene end was trimmed by 5 bases and the J gene end by 5 bases; junction bases not matched to a gene: 7. Germline CDR1 SGHTA, CDR2 FQGTGA. The CDR3 spans 15 residues. The CDR3, as DNA: TGTGCCAGCAGCCTCTATAGCGGGGGGCTAGATACGCAGTATTTT. It is translated as CASSLYSGGLDTQYF.

The chain carries TRBV7-2 and TRBJ2-2, with 9 bases fitting TRBD2. The germline CDR1 and CDR2 sequences are SGHTA and FQGNSA. This CDR3 has 17 amino acids. The J segment lost 7 bases and the V segment lost 1 base, leaving 10 bases of the junction unmatched. The CDR3 here is CASSLDPGLAYFGELFF. In nucleotides, the CDR3 is TGTGCCAGCAGCTTAGATCCAGGACTAGCGTATTTCGGGGAGCTGTTTTTT.

The chain employs TRBV6-6 and TRBJ1-4, with TRBD1 as a possible D gene (5 bases). V dropped 7 bases and J dropped 7 bases, with 19 bases sitting between them. The CDR3 length is 15 residues. CDR1 and CDR2 from the germline V gene are MNHNY and SVGAGI (reference sequence). The CDR3 loop is CASTPGGGIGEKLFF. As DNA, the CDR3 is TGTGCCAGCACCCCGGGGGGGGGGATAGGTGAAAAACTGTTTTTT.

This clonotype was seen many times. The chain uses TRBV27 and TRBJ2-3, with 8 bases lining up with TRBD1. V dropped 5 bases and J dropped 4; count of bases not matched to a gene: 8. The CDR3 has 15 amino acids. CDR1 and CDR2 from the germline V gene are MNHEY and SMNVEV (reference sequence). The CDR3 DNA follows: TGTGCCAGCAGTGTGACAGGGGTGGTTGCAGATACGCAGTATTTT. This translates into CASSVTGVVADTQYF.

This clonotype was seen ten or more times. This rearrangement joins TRBV10-3 to TRBJ2-7, with D possibly TRBD2 on 6 matching bases. V was cut by 3 bases and J by 3 bases, with 15 bases left in between. This CDR3 has 15 residues. Germline V lookup: CDR1 ENHRY, CDR2 SYGVKD. CDR3 in DNA: TGTGCCATCAGTGATGGGACTCGAACTTTCTACGAGCAGTACTTC. This encodes CAISDGTRTFYEQYF.